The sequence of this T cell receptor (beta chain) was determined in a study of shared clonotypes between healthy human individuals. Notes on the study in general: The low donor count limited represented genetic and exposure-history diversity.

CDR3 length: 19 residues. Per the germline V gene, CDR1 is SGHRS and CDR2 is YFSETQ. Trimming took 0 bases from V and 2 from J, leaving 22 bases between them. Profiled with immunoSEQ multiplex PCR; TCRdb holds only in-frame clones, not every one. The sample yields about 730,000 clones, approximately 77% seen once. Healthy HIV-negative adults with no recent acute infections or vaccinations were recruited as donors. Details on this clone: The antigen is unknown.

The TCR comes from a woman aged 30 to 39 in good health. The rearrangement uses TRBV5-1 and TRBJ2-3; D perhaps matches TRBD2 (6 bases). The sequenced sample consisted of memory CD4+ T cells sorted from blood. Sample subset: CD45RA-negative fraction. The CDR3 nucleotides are TGCGCCAGCAGCTTGGACGGGGACTCGCGCTCAAGGAACACAGATACGCAGTATTTT. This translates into CASSLDGDSRSRNTDTQYF.